This T cell receptor beta chain was recovered during a study of CD8+CD57+ T cells in acquired aplastic anemia. Turning to the study itself: Mean DNA quantity obtained from sorted CD4+ and CD8+ cells was 3.2 ug.

Trimming took 0 bases from V and 8 from J, leaving 12 bases between them. The CDR3 loop spans 14 amino acids. Germline V gives CDR1 SGHRS, CDR2 YFSETQ. Study-wide findings and caveats: Both patients and controls carried the same twenty-nine CD8+ CDR3 sequences. Between the patient and control groups, CD8+ Simpson's diversity did not differ significantly.

Patients selected for sequencing had displayed CD8+CD57+ cell expansion by flow cytometry. Severe acquired aplastic anemia was present in all patients. In the case of this clonotype: Its antigen is currently unknown.

The study profiled TCR beta VDJ and CDR3 using genomic DNA as template. TCRdb fed the reads into MiXCR, producing one record per CDR3 protein. This table has about 270,000 distinct CDR3 sequences, approximately 86% appearing once. The sample taken for sequencing was sorted CD4+, CD8+, or CD8+CD57+ T cells (not recorded which) from PBMCs. V usage is TRBV5-1 and J usage is TRBJ1-5; D is unclear. The receptor was isolated from a human donor with aplastic anemia. This CDR3 reads CASSLAYSKKPQHF. DNA of the CDR3: TGCGCCAGCAGCTTGGCCTATAGTAAGAAGCCCCAGCATTTT.